This T cell receptor beta chain was obtained from a study of beta chain features in type 1 diabetes. The study's findings and limits: Patients with type 1 diabetes carried fewer insertions and had more deletions at their VDJ junctions. All four CD4+ subsets from Type 1 diabetes patients carried moderately but significantly shorter TCRB CDR3s.

The germline V gene has CDR1 LGHNA and CDR2 YNFKEQ. CDR3 length: 15 amino acids. Deletions cut 1 base from V and 0 bases from J, with 10 bases between. Cell sorting via CD45RO/CCR7/CD25/CD127/CD95/CD27 was performed to obtain CD4+ naive, central memory, regulatory and stem cell-like memory cells. Purity (above 98%) was reached by all sorted populations. Expressed TCRB transcripts were sequenced because the isolated RNA had all been reverse transcribed beforehand. The data were produced by immunoSEQ multiplex PCR, yet TCRdb's version contains in-frame clones alone and is incomplete. Here the sample spans approximately 300,000 clones, approximately 10% being singletons. Turning to this clone: Antigen: not known.

The TCR comes from a woman aged 25 to 39 in good health. Sequences were obtained from naive CD4+ T cells from blood. The gene calls are TRBV4-2 and TRBJ2-7; perhaps TRBD2 as D (6 bases). CDR3 region: CASSQAGVGSYEQYF. In DNA, the CDR3 is TGTGCCAGCAGCCAAGCGGGAGTGGGCTCCTACGAGCAGTACTTC.